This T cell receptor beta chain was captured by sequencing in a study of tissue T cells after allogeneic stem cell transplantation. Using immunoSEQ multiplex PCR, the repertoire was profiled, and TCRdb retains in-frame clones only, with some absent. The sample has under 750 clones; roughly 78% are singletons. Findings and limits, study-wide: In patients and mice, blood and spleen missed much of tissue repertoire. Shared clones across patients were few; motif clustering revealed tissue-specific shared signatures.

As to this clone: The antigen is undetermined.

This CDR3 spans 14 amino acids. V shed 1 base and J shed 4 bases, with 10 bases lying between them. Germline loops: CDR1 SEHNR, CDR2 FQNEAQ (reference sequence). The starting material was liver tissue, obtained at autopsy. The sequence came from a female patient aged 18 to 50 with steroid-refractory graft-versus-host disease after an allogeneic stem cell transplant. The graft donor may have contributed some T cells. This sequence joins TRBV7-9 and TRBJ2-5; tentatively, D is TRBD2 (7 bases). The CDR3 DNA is TGTGCCAGCAGCTTAGAGGGGGGGTTAGAGACCCAGTACTTC. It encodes CASSLEGGLETQYF.